This T cell receptor beta chain emerged from a study of beta chain features in type 1 diabetes. Study conclusions and caveats: For Type 1 diabetes patients, all four CD4+ subsets carried TCRB CDR3s that were moderately but significantly shorter.

The authors reverse transcribed all of the isolated RNA, so sequencing captured expressed TCRB transcripts. Here immunoSEQ multiplex PCR was the method, and the copy in TCRdb shows in-frame clones only, minus some. The repertoire holds over 650,000 clones, with around 15% as singletons. There are 13 residues in the CDR3. V dropped 4 bases and J dropped 7 bases, with 11 bases sitting between them. Germline V CDR1 and CDR2: GTSNPN, SVGIG (reference sequence). This clone was counted a few times. Its target is not known. Specimen: naive CD4+ T cells from blood. V gene TRBV30 combines with J gene TRBJ1-6; D is unclear. This receptor was obtained from a young man with type 1 diabetes. The CDR3 region has the DNA TGTGCCTGGATTGGACCGACCAATTCACCCCTCCACTTT. Translation gives CAWIGPTNSPLHF.